Given below is one T cell receptor beta chain in context. Its antigen is as yet unknown. A much larger clone is a single base away; this may be a read error. TCRdb itself ran the reads through MiXCR, one entry per CDR3 protein. The sample holds 500,000 to 600,000 distinct CDR3 sequences, 16% seen once. This specimen belongs to a study of T cell repertoires in cytomegalovirus infection. Study background: It was the public TCR beta signatures that indicated both CMV infection and matching HLA type. Broader study findings: People with CMV and the relevant HLA were identified by cumulative public TCR beta family frequency. The response measured ex vivo was dominated by TCR beta clonotypes (HLA-C-restricted and CMV-specific).

Germline V lookup: CDR1 MNHEY, CDR2 SVGEGT. CDR3 length: 12 residues. Trimming took 2 bases from V and 7 from J, leaving 5 bases between them. The sample comprised CD8+ T cells from PBMCs. V and J are TRBV6-2 or TRBV6-3 and TRBJ2-2; the D gene could be TRBD1 or TRBD2 (5 bases each). The clonotype was recovered from a human donor in good health (CMV status not recorded). Some clones in this sample may be carry-over from other donors' samples. CDR3 bases: TGTGCCAGCAGTTACGGGGGCGGGGAGCTGTTTTTT. Amino acid sequence: CASSYGGGELFF.